Shown below are 27 T cell receptor beta chains from a single sample sequenced in a study of human T cells and chemical hapten exposure. TCRdb itself ran the RACE reads through MiXCR, one entry per CDR3 protein. The sample shows 80,000 to 100,000 distinct CDR3 sequences, about 9.4% of them seen only once. This sample's time point: patch test 2, 6 weeks after DPC sensitization. Treatment meaning: therapeutic diphenylcyclopropenone sensitization with weekly scalp DPC. The starting material was whole blood, obtained in connection with sensitization to the hapten diphenylcyclopropenone (DPC). These receptors were obtained from a woman in her forties or fifties with alopecia areata. Some clones in this sample may be carry-over from other donors' samples.

This clonotype was detected many times. This chain joins TRBV19 and TRBJ1-2; weak D call: TRBD1 (6 bases). Trimming cost V 4 bases and J 3 bases, with 12 bases left between them. The length of the CDR3 is 14 residues. The germline V gene has CDR1 LNHDA and CDR2 SQIVND (reference sequence). CDR3 DNA: TGTGCCAGTAGTACCGCACAGGGCGACTATGGCTACACCTTC. This translates into CASSTAQGDYGYTF.

The chain has TRBV28 and TRBJ2-7; D may be TRBD2 (5 bases). CDR1 and CDR2 from the germline V gene are MDHEN and SYDVKM. V was pared by 6 bases and J by 0 bases, with 9 bases between. The CDR3 covers 13 residues. The CDR3 loop is CASRERLSYEQYF. In DNA form, the CDR3 reads TGTGCCAGCAGAGAGCGGCTCTCCTACGAGCAGTACTTC.

This clonotype occurred a few times. V gene TRBV19 combines with J gene TRBJ2-3, with TRBD2 matching over 10 bases. From germline, CDR1 is LNHDA and CDR2 SQIVND (reference sequence). The CDR3 is 15 amino acids. The junction had 6 bases not matched to a gene; V was cut back by 7 bases and J by 2 bases. CDR3 in amino acids: CASKIAGGPTDTQYF. CDR3 in DNA: TGTGCCAGTAAAATAGCGGGAGGTCCCACAGATACGCAGTATTTT. The full variable domain, its missing parts supplied by reference TRBV19 and TRBJ2-3, is DGGITQSPKYLFRKEGQNVTLSCEQNLNHDAMYWYRQDPGQGLRLIYYSQIVNDFQKGDIAEGYSVSREKKESFPLTVTSAQKNPTAFYLCASKIAGGPTDTQYFGPGTRLTVL.

The genes are TRBV9 and TRBJ1-5; D remains unclear. The germline CDR1 and CDR2 sequences are SGDLS and YYNGEE. The V gene lost 0 bases and the J gene lost 5 bases, with 9 bases spanning the gap. This CDR3 comprises 14 residues. The CDR3 loop is CASSVGGSDQPQHF. CDR3 bases: TGTGCCAGCAGCGTAGGGGGATCGGATCAGCCCCAGCATTTT.

The J gene is TRBJ1-2, the V gene TRBV18; D not resolved. Germline CDR1 reads KGHSH; CDR2 reads LQKENI. CDR3 length: 14 residues. Trimming stripped 4 bases from V and 4 bases from J, with 13 bases between. The CDR3 DNA is TGTGCCAGCTCACTGTCGGAGCGGACCTATGGCTACACCTTC. Translated: CASSLSERTYGYTF.

The chain has TRBV28 and TRBJ2-3; D is undetermined. The germline CDR1 and CDR2 sequences are MDHEN and SYDVKM. This CDR3 has 13 residues. V lost 5 bases and J 4 bases, leaving 10 bases between the germline ends. The CDR3 DNA sequence: TGTGCCAGCAGTACCCAGTCCCCAGATACGCAGTATTTT. Protein product: CASSTQSPDTQYF.

J is TRBJ2-1 and V is TRBV29-1, with D unclear. The CDR3 is made up of 11 amino acids. Trimming removed 1 base from V and 10 bases from J, with 8 bases in between. Germline V gene lookup returns CDR1 SQVTM and CDR2 ANQGSEA. In DNA form, the CDR3 reads TGCAGCGTTGAAGTTTATTGGGAGCAGTTCTTC. Translated, it gives CSVEVYWEQFF.

This clonotype was seen more than once but under ten times. V is TRBV7-9 and J is TRBJ1-1; D unclear. V was cut by 4 bases and J by 5 bases, with 14 bases left in between. CDR3 length: 14 amino acids. Germline loops: CDR1 SEHNR, CDR2 FQNEAQ (reference sequence). DNA for the CDR3: TGTGCCAGCAGCTCGATGACCCTGAGGACTGAAGCTTTCTTT. Protein: CASSSMTLRTEAFF.

The sample holds a few counts of this clonotype. The chain is built from TRBV5-1 and TRBJ2-1; D remains ambiguous. The CDR3 loop spans 16 amino acids. Germline loops: CDR1 SGHRS, CDR2 YFSETQ. Trimming shortened V by 2 bases and J by 2 bases, and 14 bases separated the two germline ends. CDR3 nucleotide sequence: TGCGCCAGCAGCTTCGATGGGCGGAATACCTACAATGAGCAGTTCTTC. The encoded protein is CASSFDGRNTYNEQFF.

This clonotype appeared many times. The chain carries TRBV20-1 and TRBJ2-1; 10 positions match TRBD2. V lost 1 base to trimming and J lost 8 bases; unmatched junction nucleotides: 5. Germline CDR1 DFQATT, CDR2 SNEGSKA (reference sequence). The CDR3 sequence is 14 residues long. The chain's CDR3 is CSARGPSGRYEQFF. The CDR3 DNA is TGCAGTGCTAGAGGTCCTAGCGGGAGATATGAGCAGTTCTTC.

The rearrangement joins TRBV15 to TRBJ1-5; D might be TRBD1 (5 bases). In germline, CDR1 is LNHNV, CDR2 YYDKDF (reference sequence). V was pared by 8 bases and J by 0 bases, with 14 bases between. CDR3 length: 15 residues. CDR3 bases: TGTGCCACCGCGGGACCTGAAAATAGCAATCAGCCCCAGCATTTT. Protein sequence: CATAGPENSNQPQHF.

There are a few counts of this clonotype. Written as DNA, the CDR3 is TGTGCCAGCAGGGGGACTTACCACAATGAGCAGTTCTTC. As protein: CASRGTYHNEQFF. V and J are TRBV6-2 or TRBV6-3 and TRBJ2-1; D may be TRBD2 (6 bases). The germline V gene has CDR1 MNHEY and CDR2 SVGEGT. The ends were cut back, 6 bases at V and 5 bases at J, with 11 bases in the middle. The CDR3 is 13 residues long.

This clonotype came up a few times. The rearrangement uses TRBV4-3 and TRBJ1-1, with D unresolved. Germline CDR1 LGHNA, CDR2 YSLEER. This CDR3 contains 16 residues. The V and J ends lost 1 base and 1 base respectively, with 13 bases between them. The CDR3 loop reads CASSQGAERKNTEAFF. The CDR3 region has the DNA TGCGCCAGCAGCCAAGGTGCGGAAAGGAAGAACACTGAAGCTTTCTTT.

The chain is built from TRBV5-1 and TRBJ1-6; the D gene is possibly TRBD1 (5 bases). Trimming pared 7 bases from V and 5 bases from J, leaving 22 bases between. Germline V gene data show CDR1 as SGHRS and CDR2 as YFSETQ. CDR3 size: 17 residues. The DNA for the CDR3 is TGCGCCAGCCGCCGGGACTCGAAGACCAACGATAATTCACCCCTCCACTTT. Protein product: CASRRDSKTNDNSPLHF.

This clonotype turned up a few times. The rearrangement joins TRBV5-1 to TRBJ2-3, with D perhaps being TRBD1 or TRBD2 (5 bases each). V was cut by 0 bases and J by 4 bases, with 18 bases left in between. Germline CDR1 is SGHRS and CDR2 is YFSETQ. The CDR3 runs to 17 residues. CDR3 nucleotides: TGCGCCAGCAGCTTGGAAGAGGGGAATGTTGGGCCAGATACGCAGTATTTT. Protein sequence: CASSLEEGNVGPDTQYF.

This clonotype was detected only a few times. The CDR3 nucleotides read TGCAGTGCTCCGACTAGCGGCGGGAACATTCAGTACTTC. Protein product: CSAPTSGGNIQYF. This chain joins TRBV20-1 and TRBJ2-4; 9 positions agree with TRBD2. This CDR3 region has 13 residues. V trimming: 5 bases; J trimming: 7 bases; junction bases outside the gene matches: 6. From germline, CDR1 is DFQATT and CDR2 SNEGSKA (reference sequence).

This clonotype was seen more than once but under ten times. The rearrangement joins TRBV4-1 to TRBJ2-7, with a tentative D call TRBD2 (5 bases). Germline-derived CDR1 and CDR2 are MGHRA and YSYEKL. This CDR3 contains 16 residues. Deletions cut 0 bases from V and 4 bases from J, with 16 bases between. CDR3 protein: CASSQDSGLAGYEQYF. The CDR3 DNA reads TGCGCCAGCAGCCAAGATAGTGGCCTAGCAGGATACGAGCAGTACTTC.

This chain joins TRBV7-2 and TRBJ2-3, with D perhaps matching TRBD2 (6 bases). CDR1 is SGHTA and CDR2 is FQGNSA in the germline V gene. Trimming shortened V by 4 bases and J by 9 bases, and 20 bases separated the two germline ends. This CDR3 spans 15 amino acids. CDR3 bases: TGTGCCAGCAGCTCAGGGACTTCACCCCAGGGCACGCAGTATTTT. Translated, it gives CASSSGTSPQGTQYF. Full variable domain (remainder filled in from reference TRBV7-2 and TRBJ2-3): GAGVSQSPSNKVTEKGKDVELRCDPISGHTALYWYRQSLGQGLEFLIYFQGNSAPDKSGLPSDRFSAERTGGSVSTLTIQRTQQEDSAVYLCASSSGTSPQGTQYFGPGTRLTVL.

The sample holds many counts of this clonotype. The rearrangement uses TRBV27 and TRBJ2-1, with 12 positions matching TRBD2. Germline V lookup: CDR1 MNHEY, CDR2 SMNVEV (reference sequence). The CDR3 has 18 residues. V lost 5 bases to trimming and J lost 7 bases; unmatched junction nucleotides: 15. The CDR3 loop reads CASSHQRLAGVKRNEQFF. CDR3 nucleotides: TGTGCCAGCAGTCATCAAAGACTAGCGGGAGTGAAGAGGAATGAGCAGTTCTTC.

This chain links TRBV7-9 with TRBJ2-2, with 11 bases lining up with TRBD1. Per the germline V gene, CDR1 is SEHNR and CDR2 is FQNEAQ (reference sequence). The trim removed 7 bases at V and 4 bases at J, leaving 11 bases unmatched. The CDR3 is 17 residues long. This CDR3 reads CASINFRTGGITGELFF. The CDR3 nucleotides are TGTGCCAGCATCAATTTCCGGACAGGGGGCATCACCGGGGAGCTGTTTTTT.

This chain joins TRBV29-1 and TRBJ2-2; possible D gene TRBD1, 6 bases. Trimming cost V 7 bases and J 0 bases, with 9 bases left between them. The CDR3 sequence is 13 residues long. In germline, CDR1 is SQVTM, CDR2 ANQGSEA. The CDR3 bases are TGCAGCGCAGGGGATACGAACACCGGGGAGCTGTTTTTT. Translating it yields CSAGDTNTGELFF.

The gene calls are TRBV11-2 and TRBJ2-4, with 9 bases lining up with TRBD1. From germline, CDR1 is SGHAT and CDR2 FQNNGV. The CDR3 runs 14 residues. Trimming at V came to 5 bases and at J to 7 bases, leaving 6 bases not matched to a gene. The CDR3 region has the DNA TGTGCCAGCAGCCCGAGGACAGGGGAGAACATTCAGTACTTC. This translates into CASSPRTGENIQYF.

This clonotype is deemed medium-sized. V and J are TRBV20-1 and TRBJ2-7, with 11 nucleotides matching TRBD1. This CDR3 has 14 amino acids. In germline, CDR1 is DFQATT, CDR2 SNEGSKA (reference sequence). Unmatched junction bases numbered 4, after V lost 2 bases and J lost 4 bases. For the CDR3, the DNA is TGCAGTGCTAGACACGGACAGGGGGCTTACGAGCAGTACTTC. This sequence encodes CSARHGQGAYEQYF.

This clonotype was counted between two and nine times. J is TRBJ2-1 and V is TRBV6-2 or TRBV6-3; 10 nucleotides agree with TRBD1. V lost 8 bases, J lost 5 bases, and 6 bases stayed unmatched. CDR3 length equals 14 residues. Germline-derived CDR1 and CDR2 are MNHEY and SVGEGT. The CDR3 bases are TGTGCCAGCCAAGGGACAGGGGACCACAATGAGCAGTTCTTC. Translated: CASQGTGDHNEQFF.

Only a few counts were recorded for this clonotype. The chain has TRBV12-3 or TRBV12-4 and TRBJ2-5; TRBD2 is a possible D gene (6 bases). This CDR3 is built from 13 residues. Trimming removed 3 bases at V and 5 bases at J, with 10 bases between. The CDR3 protein is CASSLGEAETQYF. In nucleotides, the CDR3 is TGTGCCAGCAGTTTGGGGGAGGCGGAGACCCAGTACTTC.

This clonotype was seen many times. This chain uses TRBV11-2 with TRBJ1-2, with D perhaps TRBD1 (6 bases). V lost 4 bases to trimming and J lost 8 bases, with 20 bases between them. CDR1 and CDR2 (germline): SGHAT, FQNNGV. CDR3 size: 15 residues. The CDR3 DNA follows: TGTGCCAGCAGCTCTAGCGGACAGATGTCGCGGGGCTACACCTTC. It specifies CASSSSGQMSRGYTF.

The chain uses TRBV5-4 and TRBJ2-2; no reliable D call. V was trimmed by 1 base and J by 0 bases, leaving 7 bases between them. Germline lookup yields CDR1 SGHNT and CDR2 YYREEE (reference sequence). This CDR3 region has 15 residues. The CDR3 is CASSLLGSNTGELFF. The CDR3 DNA is TGTGCCAGCAGCTTGTTAGGGTCGAACACCGGGGAGCTGTTTTTT.